A selection of T cell receptor beta chains follows, all from one sample in a study of shared clonotypes between healthy human individuals. Measured with immunoSEQ multiplex PCR; TCRdb has only the in-frame clones, and not every one. The data contain roughly 1,600,000 clones, approximately 98.5% of them singletons. The sample was naive CD4+ T cells sorted from blood. The receptors were sampled from a man aged 30-40 years in good health. Each CDR3 is given with its conserved first and last residue.

J,V,CDR3
TRBJ2-7,TRBV29-1,CSGIMSSYEQYF
TRBJ2-2,TRBV7-7,CASSLALAGELFF
TRBJ1-3,TRBV6-1,CASSQGSGNTIYF
TRBJ2-7,TRBV7-3,CASSLKGTGGSYEQYF
TRBJ2-1,TRBV29-1,CSVEGRGTYEQFF
TRBJ2-3,TRBV5-1,CASFNSGSTDTQYF
TRBJ2-7,TRBV18,CASLPPRGEGSYEQYF
TRBJ2-7,TRBV5-1,CASSLASAPAREREQYF
TRBJ2-3,TRBV7-9,CASNNQGTDTQYF
TRBJ2-2,TRBV5-1,CASSPGTSWVTGELFF
TRBJ1-2,TRBV6-1,CASSVGTDGYTF
TRBJ2-1,TRBV28,CASSLYPLISGAINEQFF
TRBJ2-7,TRBV21-1,CASSKVHKQGYEQYF
TRBJ2-7,TRBV4-3,CASSRGTGGTYEQYF
TRBJ2-5,TRBV2,CASSQDRSQETQYF
TRBJ2-5,TRBV5-6,CASSPGGWGRSLETQYF
TRBJ1-1,TRBV5-8,CASRSGPLEVGWNTEAFF
TRBJ2-7,TRBV7-9,CASSGASLTSGVYEQYF
TRBJ2-1,TRBV7-2,CASSLGGTSHEQFF
TRBJ2-5,TRBV5-1,CASSLERQETQYF
TRBJ2-5,TRBV7-9,CASSPLAVRETQYF
TRBJ2-7,TRBV11-2,CASSLVGRAIYEQYF
TRBJ2-1,TRBV4-3,CASSKSTGSGYNEQFF
TRBJ2-1,TRBV9,CASSVGRHNEQFF
TRBJ1-1,TRBV18,CASSSTGDTEAFF
TRBJ2-7,TRBV5-4,CASSLGLATSYEQYF
TRBJ2-1,TRBV9,CASSPTRGRDEQFF
TRBJ1-2,TRBV7-2,CASSLQGLRGYTF
TRBJ2-7,TRBV6-5,CASSYSGQGTYEQYF
TRBJ2-3,TRBV7-3,CASSLVGGGTPDTQYF